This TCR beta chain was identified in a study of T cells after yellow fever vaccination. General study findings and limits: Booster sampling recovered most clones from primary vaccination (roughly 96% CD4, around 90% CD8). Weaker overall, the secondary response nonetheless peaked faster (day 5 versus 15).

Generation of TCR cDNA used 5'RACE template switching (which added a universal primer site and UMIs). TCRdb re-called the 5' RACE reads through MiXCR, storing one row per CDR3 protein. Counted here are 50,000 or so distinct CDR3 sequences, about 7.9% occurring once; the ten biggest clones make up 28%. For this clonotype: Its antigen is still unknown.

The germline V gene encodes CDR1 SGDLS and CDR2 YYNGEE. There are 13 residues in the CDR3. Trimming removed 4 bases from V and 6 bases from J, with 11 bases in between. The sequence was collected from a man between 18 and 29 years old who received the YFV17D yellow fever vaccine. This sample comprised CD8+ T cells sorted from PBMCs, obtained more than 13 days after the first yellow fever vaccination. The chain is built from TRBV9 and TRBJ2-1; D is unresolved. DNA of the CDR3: TGTGCCAGCAGCCCGTCAACTTCCAATGAGCAGTTCTTC. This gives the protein CASSPSTSNEQFF.